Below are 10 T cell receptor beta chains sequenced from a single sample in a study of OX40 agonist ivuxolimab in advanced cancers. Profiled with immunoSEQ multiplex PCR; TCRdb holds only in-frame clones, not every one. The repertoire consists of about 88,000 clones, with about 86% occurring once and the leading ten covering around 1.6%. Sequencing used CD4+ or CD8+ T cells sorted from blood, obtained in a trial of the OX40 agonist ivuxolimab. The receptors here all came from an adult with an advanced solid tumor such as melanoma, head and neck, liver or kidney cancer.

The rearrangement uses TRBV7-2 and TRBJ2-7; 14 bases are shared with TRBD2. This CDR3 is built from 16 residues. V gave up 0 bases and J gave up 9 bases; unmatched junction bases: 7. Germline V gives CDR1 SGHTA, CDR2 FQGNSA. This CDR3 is CASSLAGTSGGWGQYF. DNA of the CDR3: TGTGCCAGCAGCTTAGCCGGGACTAGCGGGGGTTGGGGGCAGTACTTC.

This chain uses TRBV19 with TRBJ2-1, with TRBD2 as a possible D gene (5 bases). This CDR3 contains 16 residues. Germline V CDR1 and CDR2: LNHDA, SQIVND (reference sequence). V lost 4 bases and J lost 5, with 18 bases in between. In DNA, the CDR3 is TGTGCCAGTAGTACACGGGTCCAACGGGGTCACAATGAGCAGTTCTTC. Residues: CASSTRVQRGHNEQFF.

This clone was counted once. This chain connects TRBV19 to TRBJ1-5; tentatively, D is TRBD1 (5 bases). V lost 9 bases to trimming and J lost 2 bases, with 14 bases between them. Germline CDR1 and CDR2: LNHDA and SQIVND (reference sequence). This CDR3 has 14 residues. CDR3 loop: CASGRGNGNQPQHF. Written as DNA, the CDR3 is TGTGCCAGCGGCCGGGGGAACGGCAATCAGCCCCAGCATTTT.

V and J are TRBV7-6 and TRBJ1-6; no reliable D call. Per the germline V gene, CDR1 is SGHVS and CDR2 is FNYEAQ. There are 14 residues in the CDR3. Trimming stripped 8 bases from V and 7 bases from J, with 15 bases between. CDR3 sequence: CASAPGLPNSPLHF. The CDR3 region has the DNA TGTGCCAGCGCCCCGGGCCTCCCCAATTCACCCCTCCACTTT.

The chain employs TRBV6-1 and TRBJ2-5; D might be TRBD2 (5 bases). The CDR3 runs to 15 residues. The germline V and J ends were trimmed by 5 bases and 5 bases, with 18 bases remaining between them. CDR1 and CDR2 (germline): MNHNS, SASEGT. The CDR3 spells CASSLYEGLRETQYF. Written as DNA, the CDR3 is TGTGCCAGCAGTCTTTACGAGGGATTGAGGGAGACCCAGTACTTC.

The CDR3 loop is CASSLHDRGLGETQYF. CDR3 in DNA: TGTGCCAGCAGCTTACACGACAGGGGGCTTGGAGAGACCCAGTACTTC. The chain combines TRBV7-3 with TRBJ2-5; TRBD1 agrees at 10 bases. Germline assignment: CDR1 SGHTA and CDR2 FQGTGA. This CDR3 has 16 residues. Trimming cost V 2 bases and J 4 bases; bases outside gene matches: 7. The variable domain in full, with the rest retrieved from reference TRBV7-3 and TRBJ2-5, is GAGVSQTPSNKVTEKGKYVELRCDPISGHTALYWYRQSLGQGPEFLIYFQGTGAADDSGLPNDRFFAVRPEGSVSTLKIQRTERGDSAVYLCASSLHDRGLGETQYFGPGTRLLVL.

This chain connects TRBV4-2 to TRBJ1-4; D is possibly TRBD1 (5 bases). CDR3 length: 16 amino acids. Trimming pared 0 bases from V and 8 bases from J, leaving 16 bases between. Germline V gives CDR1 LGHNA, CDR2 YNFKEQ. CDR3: CASSQEILGAGEKLFF. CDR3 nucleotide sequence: TGTGCCAGCAGCCAAGAGATATTAGGGGCAGGAGAAAAACTGTTTTTT.

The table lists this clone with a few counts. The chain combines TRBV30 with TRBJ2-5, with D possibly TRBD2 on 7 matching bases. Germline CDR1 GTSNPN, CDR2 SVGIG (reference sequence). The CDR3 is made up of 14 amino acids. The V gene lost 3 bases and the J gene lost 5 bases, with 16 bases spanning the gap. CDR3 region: CAWRGPGGHETQYF. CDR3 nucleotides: TGTGCCTGGAGGGGTCCGGGGGGCCATGAGACCCAGTACTTC. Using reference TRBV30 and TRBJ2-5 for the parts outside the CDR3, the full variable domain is SQTIHQWPATLVQPVGSPLSLECTVEGTSNPNLYWYRQAAGRGLQLLFYSVGIGQISSEVPQNLSASRPQDRQFILSSKKLLLSDSGFYLCAWRGPGGHETQYFGPGTRLLVL.

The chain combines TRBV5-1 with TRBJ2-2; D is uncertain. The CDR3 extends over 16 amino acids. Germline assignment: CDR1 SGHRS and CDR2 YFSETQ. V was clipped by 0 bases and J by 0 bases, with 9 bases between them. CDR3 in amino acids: CASSLGTVANTGELFF. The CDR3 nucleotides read TGCGCCAGCAGCTTGGGAACGGTCGCGAACACCGGGGAGCTGTTTTTT.

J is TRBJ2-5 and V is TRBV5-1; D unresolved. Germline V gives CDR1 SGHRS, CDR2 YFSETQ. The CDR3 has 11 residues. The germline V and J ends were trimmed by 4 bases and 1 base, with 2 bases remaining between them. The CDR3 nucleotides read TGCGCCAGCAGCCTCCAAGAGACCCAGTACTTC. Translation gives CASSLQETQYF.